Listed below are T cell receptor beta chains from one sample, sequenced in a study of tumor-infiltrating lymphocytes in oesophageal squamous cell carcinoma. TCRdb independently ran MiXCR on the PCR reads; one entry per CDR3 protein. The top ten hold around 50% of the sample, which has a few thousand distinct CDR3 sequences, around 19% seen once. The sample taken for sequencing was normal esophageal tissue next to the tumor. These receptors originate from a male donor with esophageal squamous cell carcinoma. CDR3s include the opening cysteine and the closing phenylalanine or tryptophan. The D gene is left open where the match is weak. Where a row states a size, it is once, few, many or the class of an expanded clone; other rows omit it.

size: few; D: .; J: TRBJ1-4; V: TRBV2; DNA: TGTGCCAGCAGTGAACAGAGGCGTGAAAAACTGTTTTTT; CDR3: CASSEQRREKLFF
size: medium-sized; D: .; J: TRBJ2-2; V: TRBV7-3; DNA: TGTGCCAGCAGCTTAAACACCCATTCCAGCTGGAACACCGGGGAGCTGTTTTTT; CDR3: CASSLNTHSSWNTGELFF
size: .; D: TRBD1; J: TRBJ2-5; V: TRBV20-1; DNA: TGCAGTGCTAGAGAACAGGGGTTAAAAGAGACCCAGTACTTC; CDR3: CSAREQGLKETQYF
size: many; D: .; J: TRBJ1-2; V: TRBV10-2; DNA: TGCGCCAGCAGTGAAAGAAGAAATTATGGCTACACCTTC; CDR3: CASSERRNYGYTF
size: many; D: .; J: TRBJ2-7; V: TRBV6-1; DNA: TGTGCCAGCAGTGAAGGTCTTGGCCTAGAGTACTTC; CDR3: CASSEGLGLEYF
size: many; D: .; J: TRBJ1-2; V: TRBV10-2; DNA: TGCGCCAGCAGTGTCGGGGGCGATTTTTATGGCTACACCTTC; CDR3: CASSVGGDFYGYTF
size: many; D: TRBD1; J: TRBJ1-6; V: TRBV12-3/TRBV12-4; DNA: TGTGCCAGCAGCCGAACAGGGGTAAATTCACCCCTCCACTTC; CDR3: CASSRTGVNSPLHF
size: few; D: TRBD1; J: TRBJ1-1; V: TRBV6-1; DNA: TGTGCCAGCAGCTACAGGGGAAGGACTGAAGCTTTCTTT; CDR3: CASSYRGRTEAFF
size: once; D: .; J: TRBJ2-3; V: TRBV7-2; DNA: TGTGCCAGCAGCTTAGCACGGGGGTGGTTAACAGATACGCAGTATTTT; CDR3: CASSLARGWLTDTQYF
size: medium-sized; D: TRBD2; J: TRBJ2-3; V: TRBV12-3/TRBV12-4; DNA: TGTGCCAGCAGTTTCTTTTCTCGGGCGGCGGGAGGAGATACGCAGTATTTT; CDR3: CASSFFSRAAGGDTQYF
size: many; D: .; J: TRBJ2-5; V: TRBV5-1; DNA: TGCGCCAGCAGCTTGGATCTTAGGATCGAGACCCAGTACTTC; CDR3: CASSLDLRIETQYF